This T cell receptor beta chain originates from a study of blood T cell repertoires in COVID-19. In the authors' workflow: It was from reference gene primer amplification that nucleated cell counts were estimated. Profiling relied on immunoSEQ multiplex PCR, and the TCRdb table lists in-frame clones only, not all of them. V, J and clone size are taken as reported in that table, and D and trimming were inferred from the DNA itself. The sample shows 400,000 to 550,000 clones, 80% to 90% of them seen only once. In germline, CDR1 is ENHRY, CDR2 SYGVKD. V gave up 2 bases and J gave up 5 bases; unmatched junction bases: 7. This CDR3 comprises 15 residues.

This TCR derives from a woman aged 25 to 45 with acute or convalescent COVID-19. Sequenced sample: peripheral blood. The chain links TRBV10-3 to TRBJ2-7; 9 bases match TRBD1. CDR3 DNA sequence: TGTGCCATCAGTGAGCCATACAGGGGGCGGAACGAGCAGTACTTC. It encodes CAISEPYRGRNEQYF.